These T cell receptor beta chains were read from a single sample in a study of blood T cell repertoires in COVID-19. Sequencing was performed with immunoSEQ multiplex PCR; in TCRdb, only in-frame clones are kept and a portion is missing. The sample yields some 180,000 clones, 85% seen once. The material sequenced was PBMCs or T cells enriched from blood (not recorded which). Source of these receptors: a man aged 40-49 years who had recovered from COVID-19. Each CDR3 is given with its conserved first and last residue. Each record gives: J gene, clone size, D gene, CDR3 length, V gene, CDR3 protein, CDR3 DNA. The D gene is left open where the match is weak. Expanded clones get a size class; other rows say once, few or many, or leave the size out.

>TRBJ2-2|.|.|12|TRBV10-1
CASSPGSGELFF
TGCGCCAGCAGTCCAGGGTCCGGGGAGCTGTTTTTT
>TRBJ2-5|.|.|15|TRBV2
CASRATGTDQETQYF
TGTGCCAGCAGAGCTACCGGGACTGACCAAGAGACCCAGTACTTC
>TRBJ2-2|once|.|16|TRBV6-5
CASSYSPDRNTGELFF
TGTGCCAGCAGTTACTCCCCGGACAGAAACACCGGGGAGCTGTTTTTT
>TRBJ1-2|.|.|12|TRBV27
CASSLGGDGYTF
TGTGCCAGCAGTTTGGGGGGGGACGGCTACACCTTC
>TRBJ2-2|.|TRBD2|16|TRBV9
CASSGLAGANTGELFF
TGTGCCAGCAGCGGACTAGCGGGAGCGAACACCGGGGAGCTGTTTTTT
>TRBJ1-1|.|.|12|TRBV24-1
CATSDLNGAAFF
TGTGCCACCAGTGATTTGAACGGTGCAGCTTTCTTT
>TRBJ1-2|.|TRBD1|14|TRBV27
CASSNTGGAYGYTF
TGTGCCAGCAGTAACACAGGGGGCGCCTATGGCTACACCTTC
>TRBJ2-1|.|TRBD2|13|TRBV28
CASAGVLANEQFF
TGTGCCAGCGCGGGAGTCCTGGCAAATGAGCAGTTCTTC
>TRBJ1-5|.|TRBD1|15|TRBV19
CASSKQGVSNQPQHF
TGTGCCAGTAGTAAACAGGGGGTTAGCAATCAGCCCCAGCATTTT
>TRBJ2-5|.|TRBD2|14|TRBV9
CASTVGLARETQYF
TGTGCCAGCACCGTGGGACTAGCGAGGGAGACCCAGTACTTC
>TRBJ2-1|.|.|13|TRBV10-1
CASSVLDGNEQFF
TGCGCCAGCAGTGTCCTCGACGGGAATGAGCAGTTCTTC
>TRBJ1-6|.|.|16|TRBV10-3
CAISESEGLRNSPLHF
TGTGCCATCAGTGAGTCTGAGGGCCTGAGGAATTCACCCCTCCACTTT
>TRBJ2-7|.|.|15|TRBV7-9
CASSFTGLRSYEQYF
TGTGCCAGCAGCTTTACGGGTCTCCGATCCTACGAGCAGTACTTC
>TRBJ2-1|.|TRBD1|14|TRBV7-8
CASSLGTGTHEQFF
TGTGCCAGCAGCTTAGGGACAGGAACCCATGAGCAGTTCTTC
>TRBJ1-4|.|.|14|TRBV5-1
CASSWSGTNEKLFF
TGCGCCAGCAGCTGGAGTGGAACTAATGAAAAACTGTTTTTT
>TRBJ1-5|.|.|16|TRBV18
CASSPVPGSGNQPQHF
TGTGCCAGCTCACCGGTCCCAGGGTCGGGCAATCAGCCCCAGCATTTT
>TRBJ2-7|.|.|16|TRBV5-6
CASSLESGHRVYEQYF
TGTGCCAGCAGCTTGGAATCCGGACATCGGGTTTACGAGCAGTACTTC
>TRBJ2-2|.|TRBD1|16|TRBV9
CASSVGQGAGTGELFF
TGTGCCAGCAGCGTTGGACAGGGGGCTGGCACCGGGGAGCTGTTTTTT
>TRBJ1-5|.|TRBD1|14|TRBV27
CASSQTGSIQPQHF
TGTGCCAGCAGTCAGACAGGGTCTATCCAGCCCCAGCATTTT
>TRBJ2-7|.|TRBD1|13|TRBV6-5
CASRGQGAARQYF
TGTGCCAGCAGGGGACAGGGGGCGGCAAGGCAGTACTTC
>TRBJ2-1|.|TRBD2|15|TRBV2
CASRRLAGPYNEQFF
TGTGCCAGCAGAAGGCTAGCGGGGCCATACAATGAGCAGTTCTTC
>TRBJ1-1|.|.|12|TRBV19
CASSISGYEAFF
TGTGCCAGTAGTATATCGGGATATGAAGCTTTCTTT
>TRBJ2-3|.|.|12|TRBV29-1
CSVGRGTDTQYF
TGCAGCGTTGGCAGGGGTACAGATACGCAGTATTTT
>TRBJ1-1|.|TRBD1|14|TRBV5-4
CASMAGGAATEAFF
TGTGCCAGCATGGCAGGGGGCGCCGCCACTGAAGCTTTCTTT
>TRBJ2-2|.|TRBD2|16|TRBV6-1
CASSARLAGLTGELFF
TGTGCCAGCAGTGCCCGACTAGCGGGCCTCACCGGGGAGCTGTTTTTT
>TRBJ2-7|.|.|12|TRBV6-5
CASVSWGGEQYF
TGTGCCAGCGTCTCTTGGGGCGGCGAGCAGTACTTC
>TRBJ2-1|.|.|16|TRBV28
CASSLSGVGSGNEQFF
TGTGCCAGCAGTTTATCCGGGGTCGGGAGTGGAAATGAGCAGTTCTTC
>TRBJ1-4|.|.|14|TRBV27
CASSPRRGNEKLFF
TGTGCCAGCAGTCCCAGAAGGGGGAATGAAAAACTGTTTTTT
>TRBJ2-2|.|.|15|TRBV7-3
CASSPGLSVTGELFF
TGTGCCAGCAGTCCCGGTTTATCCGTCACCGGGGAGCTGTTTTTT
>TRBJ1-3|.|.|16|TRBV5-1
CASSLAGGSSGNTIYF
TGCGCCAGCAGCTTGGCGGGAGGGAGCTCTGGAAACACCATATATTTT
>TRBJ2-2|once|TRBD1|16|TRBV30
CAWSAFRDRNTGELFF
TGTGCCTGGAGTGCATTCCGGGACAGGAACACCGGGGAGCTGTTTTTT
>TRBJ2-5|.|.|14|TRBV4-1
CASSQVIFQETQYF
TGCGCCAGCAGCCAAGTAATTTTCCAAGAGACCCAGTACTTC
>TRBJ2-3|.|TRBD1|15|TRBV5-8
CASSLGQGRTDTQYF
TGTGCCAGCAGCTTGGGACAGGGAAGAACAGATACGCAGTATTTT